These 10 T cell receptor beta chains were sequenced from one sample in a study of beta chain features in type 1 diabetes. Whole-study results and caveats: Among patients with Type 1 diabetes, TCRB CDR3s were moderately but significantly shorter in every one of the four CD4+ subsets.

Antigens for these TCRs are unknown. Every bit of the isolated RNA underwent reverse transcription, so sequencing read expressed TCRB transcripts. Clones were read by immunoSEQ multiplex PCR, and TCRdb kept only the in-frame ones, dropping some. The data hold a few hundred thousand clones, with about 12% observed a single time. The sequenced sample consisted of naive CD4+ T cells from blood. All receptors come from a woman between 18 and 29 years old with type 1 diabetes.

This clone was seen more than once but under ten times. The chain uses TRBV7-2 and TRBJ2-7; possibly TRBD2 for D (5 bases). Trimming took 4 bases from V and 7 from J, leaving 11 bases between them. The germline V gene encodes CDR1 SGHTA and CDR2 FQGNSA. The CDR3 has 12 amino acids. CDR3 loop: CASSSSGLEQYF. Here the CDR3 DNA reads TGTGCCAGCAGCTCCTCGGGGTTGGAGCAGTACTTC.

This clone turned up a few times. CDR3 sequence reads: CASSALAGAYEQYF. CDR3 nucleotides: TGTGCCAGCAGCGCGTTAGCGGGAGCCTACGAGCAGTACTTC. This rearrangement joins TRBV9 to TRBJ2-7; 9 positions match TRBD2. The CDR3 is 14 amino acids. V trimming: 3 bases; J trimming: 2 bases; junction bases outside the gene matches: 3. CDR1 and CDR2 (germline): SGDLS, YYNGEE.

This clone was picked up a small number of times. This chain connects TRBV27 to TRBJ1-1; TRBD1 is a possible D gene (6 bases). This CDR3 comprises 16 residues. V lost 6 bases, J lost 1 base, and 18 bases lay in between. Per germline, CDR1 MNHEY and CDR2 SMNVEV (reference sequence). The CDR3 region is CASSRSRGSANTEAFF. The CDR3 coding sequence is TGTGCCAGCAGCCGATCCAGGGGTAGTGCGAACACTGAAGCTTTCTTT.

This clone has more than one count but fewer than ten. The rearrangement uses TRBV5-4 and TRBJ2-3; D may be TRBD1 (5 bases). V shed 2 bases and J shed 3 bases, with 10 bases lying between them. This CDR3 is built from 14 residues. The germline CDR1 and CDR2 sequences are SGHNT and YYREEE (reference sequence). CDR3 amino acids: CASSLARVTDTQYF. The CDR3 bases are TGTGCCAGCAGCTTAGCCAGGGTGACAGATACGCAGTATTTT.

This clone was observed a few times. This sequence joins TRBV4-3 and TRBJ1-2, with D hard to call. The CDR3 spans 15 residues. In germline, CDR1 is LGHNA, CDR2 YSLEER. The V end lost 0 bases, the J end lost 4 bases, and 12 bases lay between the germline ends. The CDR3 is CASSQDESGGYGYTF. As DNA, the CDR3 is TGCGCCAGCAGCCAAGATGAGAGTGGCGGCTATGGCTACACCTTC.

The genes are TRBV30 and TRBJ2-1; D remains ambiguous. Germline V gene lookup returns CDR1 GTSNPN and CDR2 SVGIG (reference sequence). V dropped 4 bases and J dropped 7 bases, with 8 bases sitting between them. This CDR3 contains 11 residues. The CDR3 sequence is CAWNEENEQFF. The CDR3, as DNA: TGTGCCTGGAATGAAGAGAATGAGCAGTTCTTC.

The chain uses TRBV19 and TRBJ1-1; D unclear. Per germline, CDR1 LNHDA and CDR2 SQIVND (reference sequence). The ends were cut back, 8 bases at V and 5 bases at J, with 12 bases in the middle. This CDR3 comprises 12 residues. CDR3 nucleotides: TGTGCCAGTGGCACACAAAGTACTGAAGCTTTCTTT. Translation gives CASGTQSTEAFF. The whole variable domain, remainder taken from reference TRBV19 and TRBJ1-1, is DGGITQSPKYLFRKEGQNVTLSCEQNLNHDAMYWYRQDPGQGLRLIYYSQIVNDFQKGDIAEGYSVSREKKESFPLTVTSAQKNPTAFYLCASGTQSTEAFFGQGTRLTVV.

This clone was observed a handful of times. The V gene is TRBV15, the J gene TRBJ2-2; D possibly corresponds to TRBD2 (7 bases). Germline values: CDR1 LNHNV, CDR2 YYDKDF (reference sequence). V lost 5 bases, J lost 1 base, and 17 bases lay in between. The CDR3 consists of 17 residues. CDR3 nucleotides: TGTGCCACCAGCCTTGGGAGGGGGTCCATGAACACCGGGGAGCTGTTTTTT. It codes for CATSLGRGSMNTGELFF.

The sample holds a few counts of this clone. The chain has TRBV4-3 and TRBJ1-1; 10 nucleotides line up with TRBD1. The CDR3 spans 14 residues. V shed 6 bases, J shed 5 bases, and the junction held 6 bases outside the gene matches. The V gene's germline CDR1 is LGHNA and CDR2 YSLEER. CDR3 nucleotide sequence: TGCGCCAGCAGTCGTGGACAGGGGGGGACTGAAGCTTTCTTT. Translation: CASSRGQGGTEAFF.

This clone has just a few counts. The V call is TRBV4-1, the J call TRBJ2-5, with 9 bases matching TRBD1. The CDR3 extends over 16 amino acids. CDR1 is MGHRA, CDR2 YSYEKL, per germline. The junction had 10 bases not matched to a gene; V was cut back by 3 bases and J by 5 bases. The CDR3 DNA is TGCGCCAGCAGCCACTTTCCACAGGGGGCCGGGGAGACCCAGTACTTC. Residues: CASSHFPQGAGETQYF.